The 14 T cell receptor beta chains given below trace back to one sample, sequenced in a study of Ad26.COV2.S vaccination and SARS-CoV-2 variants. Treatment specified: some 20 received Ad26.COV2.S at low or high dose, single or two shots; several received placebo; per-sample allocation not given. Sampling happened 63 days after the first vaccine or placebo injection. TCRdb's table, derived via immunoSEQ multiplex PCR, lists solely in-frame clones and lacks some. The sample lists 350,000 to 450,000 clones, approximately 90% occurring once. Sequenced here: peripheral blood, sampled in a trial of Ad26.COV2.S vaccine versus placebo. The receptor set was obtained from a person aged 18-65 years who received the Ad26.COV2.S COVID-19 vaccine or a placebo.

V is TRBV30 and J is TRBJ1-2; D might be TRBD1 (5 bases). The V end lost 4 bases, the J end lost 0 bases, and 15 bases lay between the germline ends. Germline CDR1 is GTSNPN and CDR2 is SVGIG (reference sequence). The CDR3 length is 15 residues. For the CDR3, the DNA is TGTGCCTGGATCCCAAGAGGGACTACTAACTATGGCTACACCTTC. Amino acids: CAWIPRGTTNYGYTF. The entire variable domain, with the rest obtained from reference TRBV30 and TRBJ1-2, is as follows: SQTIHQWPATLVQPVGSPLSLECTVEGTSNPNLYWYRQAAGRGLQLLFYSVGIGQISSEVPQNLSASRPQDRQFILSSKKLLLSDSGFYLCAWIPRGTTNYGYTFGSGTRLTVV.

CDR3 nucleotides: TGTGCCAGCTCACCACCCAGGGGTGATGGAACCTACGAGCAGTACTTC. Its translation is CASSPPRGDGTYEQYF. The chain is built from TRBV18 and TRBJ2-7, with D perhaps TRBD1 (6 bases). With 0 bases removed from V and 2 bases from J, the gap between germline ends came to 14 bases. Per the germline V gene, CDR1 is KGHSH and CDR2 is LQKENI. CDR3 length: 16 residues.

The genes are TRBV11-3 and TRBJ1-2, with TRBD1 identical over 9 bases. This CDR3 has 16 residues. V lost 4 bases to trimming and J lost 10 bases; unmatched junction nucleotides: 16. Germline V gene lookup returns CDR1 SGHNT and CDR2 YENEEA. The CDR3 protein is CASSSIGRNRGPDYTF. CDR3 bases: TGTGCCAGCAGCTCAATAGGCAGGAACAGGGGGCCTGACTACACCTTC.

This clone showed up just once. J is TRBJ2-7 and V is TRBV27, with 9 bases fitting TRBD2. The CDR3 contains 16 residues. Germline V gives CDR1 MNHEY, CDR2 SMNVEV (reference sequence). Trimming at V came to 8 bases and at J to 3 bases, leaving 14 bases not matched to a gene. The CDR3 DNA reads TGTGCCAGCCGGGGCGGGGGGGATCCTGGATTCTACGAGCAGTACTTC. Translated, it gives CASRGGGDPGFYEQYF.

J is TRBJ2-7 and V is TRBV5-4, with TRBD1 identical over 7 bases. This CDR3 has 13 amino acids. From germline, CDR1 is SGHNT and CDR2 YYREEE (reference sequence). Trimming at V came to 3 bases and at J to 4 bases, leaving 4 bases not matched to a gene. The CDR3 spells CASSWDRTYEQYF. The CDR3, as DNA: TGTGCCAGCAGCTGGGACAGAACTTACGAGCAGTACTTC.

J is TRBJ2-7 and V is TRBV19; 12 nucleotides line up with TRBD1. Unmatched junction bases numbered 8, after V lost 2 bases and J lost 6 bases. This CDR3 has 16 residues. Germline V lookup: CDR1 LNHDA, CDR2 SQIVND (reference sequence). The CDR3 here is CASSILSGQGAGEQYF. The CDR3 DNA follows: TGTGCCAGTAGTATACTCTCGGGACAGGGGGCTGGCGAGCAGTACTTC. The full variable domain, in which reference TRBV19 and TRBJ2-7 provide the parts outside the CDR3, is DGGITQSPKYLFRKEGQNVTLSCEQNLNHDAMYWYRQDPGQGLRLIYYSQIVNDFQKGDIAEGYSVSREKKESFPLTVTSAQKNPTAFYLCASSILSGQGAGEQYFGPGTRLTVT.

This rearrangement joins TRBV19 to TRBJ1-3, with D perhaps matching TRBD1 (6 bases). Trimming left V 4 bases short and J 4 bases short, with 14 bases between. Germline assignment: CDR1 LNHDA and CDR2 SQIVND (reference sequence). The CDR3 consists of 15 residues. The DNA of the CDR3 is TGTGCCAGTAGTAGTCTTAACAGGGACGGAAACACCATATATTTT. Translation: CASSSLNRDGNTIYF. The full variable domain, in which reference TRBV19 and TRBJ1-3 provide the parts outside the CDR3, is DGGITQSPKYLFRKEGQNVTLSCEQNLNHDAMYWYRQDPGQGLRLIYYSQIVNDFQKGDIAEGYSVSREKKESFPLTVTSAQKNPTAFYLCASSSLNRDGNTIYFGEGSWLTVV.

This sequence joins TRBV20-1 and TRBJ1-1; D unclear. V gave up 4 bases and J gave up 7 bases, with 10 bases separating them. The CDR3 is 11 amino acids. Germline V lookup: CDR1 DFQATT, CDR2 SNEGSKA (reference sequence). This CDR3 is CSAIEIGEAFF. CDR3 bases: TGCAGTGCTATTGAGATTGGTGAAGCTTTCTTT.

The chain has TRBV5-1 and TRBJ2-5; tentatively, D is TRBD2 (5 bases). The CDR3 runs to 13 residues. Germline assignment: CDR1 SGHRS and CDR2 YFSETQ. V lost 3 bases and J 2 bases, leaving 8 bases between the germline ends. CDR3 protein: CASSSGVQETQYF. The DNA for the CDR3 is TGCGCCAGCAGCTCCGGGGTTCAAGAGACCCAGTACTTC.

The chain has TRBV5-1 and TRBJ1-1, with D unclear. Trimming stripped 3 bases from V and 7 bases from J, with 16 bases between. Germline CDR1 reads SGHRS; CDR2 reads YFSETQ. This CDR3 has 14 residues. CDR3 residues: CASSSAGGAGEAFF. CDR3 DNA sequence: TGCGCCAGCAGCTCGGCGGGAGGCGCGGGTGAAGCTTTCTTT.

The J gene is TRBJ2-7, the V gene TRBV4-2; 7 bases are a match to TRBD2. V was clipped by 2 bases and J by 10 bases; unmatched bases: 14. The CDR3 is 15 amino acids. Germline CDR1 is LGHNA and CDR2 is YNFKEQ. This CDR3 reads CASSQSGVKVDRQYF. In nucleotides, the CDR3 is TGTGCCAGCAGCCAAAGCGGGGTTAAAGTCGACCGTCAGTACTTC.

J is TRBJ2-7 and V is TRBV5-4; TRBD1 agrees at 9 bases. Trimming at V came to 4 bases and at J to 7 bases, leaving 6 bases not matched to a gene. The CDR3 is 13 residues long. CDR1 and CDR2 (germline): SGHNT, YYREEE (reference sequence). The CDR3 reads CASSPWTGEEQYF. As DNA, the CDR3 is TGTGCCAGCAGCCCCTGGACAGGGGAAGAGCAGTACTTC. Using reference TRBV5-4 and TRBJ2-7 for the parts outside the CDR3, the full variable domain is ETGVTQSPTHLIKTRGQQVTLRCSSQSGHNTVSWYQQALGQGPQFIFQYYREEENGRGNFPPRFSGLQFPNYSSELNVNALELDDSALYLCASSPWTGEEQYFGPGTRLTVT.

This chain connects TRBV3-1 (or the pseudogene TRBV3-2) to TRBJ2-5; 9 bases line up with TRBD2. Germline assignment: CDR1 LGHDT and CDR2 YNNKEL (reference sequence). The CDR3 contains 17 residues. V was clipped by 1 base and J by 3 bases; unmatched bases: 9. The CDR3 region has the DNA TGTGCCAGCAGCCAAGTTTTAGCGGGGGCCTACGAAGAGACCCAGTACTTC. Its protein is CASSQVLAGAYEETQYF.

The CDR3 loop reads CASSPGADRINTEAFF. The CDR3 DNA reads TGTGCCAGTAGTCCCGGCGCCGACAGAATTAACACTGAAGCTTTCTTT. V gene TRBV19 combines with J gene TRBJ1-1; TRBD1 is a possible D gene (5 bases). V shed 5 bases and J shed 2 bases, with 18 bases lying between them. The CDR3 covers 16 residues. CDR1 is LNHDA, CDR2 SQIVND, per germline (reference sequence).